This entry describes one T cell receptor (beta chain). It has no known antigen specificity. Base qualities are not provided; no much larger clone lies one nucleotide away. Trimming takes 2 bases from V and 1 base from J, and the germline ends sit 8 bases apart. The CDR3 starts with the cysteine, ends with the phenylalanine, and has 14 residues. The kept DNA is CDR3 alone, 42 bases in frame from the first base. Looking up the germline V gene yields CDR1 MNHEY and CDR2 SVGAGI. The record originates from a study of cytomegalovirus exposure and HLA in healthy donors listed by TCRdb under 2017. General notes on the study: An earlier analysis of around 600 of the donors reported approximately 270 Gb of sequence data and roughly 100 million unique TCR beta sequences from some 180 million T cells. An early release that covered about 600 HLA-typed donors contained about 300 gigabases of sequencing data and 70 million to 100 million unique TCR sequences. Of the 350 to 400 genotyped donors, roughly 85% fell in the genetic ancestry cluster associated with self-reported Caucasian donors. The study aimed to test whether cataloging public T cell receptors could reveal signatures of past pathogen exposure. The study used immunosequencing to profile the T cell repertoires of some 600 subjects and linked those repertoires to cytomegalovirus serostatus. A separate validation cohort of about 110 different subjects was used in addition to the roughly 670-subject first cohort. To predict cytomegalovirus infection status, the study combined high-throughput TCR immunosequencing, statistical association of individual TCRs with disease status, and machine learning. A later analysis re-analyzed previously published TCR beta repertoires from approximately 670 donors and added high-resolution HLA genotyping to study TCR occurrence patterns. Rather than drawing on any new phenotypic data, the later analysis identified candidate immune exposures from TCR beta sequences and the way those sequences occurred across donors. In an earlier analysis of more than 550 of the donors, high-throughput TCR beta sequencing was used to judge whether each TCR beta V gene segment behaved as functional or pseudogenic. Donor age, sex, ethnicity and CMV serostatus were compiled alongside the repertoire data. In a later genetic analysis, genome-wide SNP genotypes for about 65% of the roughly 670 donors were used, and that subset was treated as a discovery cohort. All discovery cohort repertoires had been generated on a single sequencing platform. Class I and class II HLA loci were covered by the typing at four-digit resolution. The number of typed donors differed by locus: about 620-640 for A, B, C, DRB1 and DQB1; about 520 for DQA1; roughly 600 for DPA1; and approximately 450 for DPB1. Roughly 5 DR-DQ haplotypes were treated as single units for association and clustering because of strong linkage in the cohort. Among almost 400 genotyped donors of the cohort, an average of around 240,000 unique TCR beta nucleotide sequences were sequenced per donor, 15% to 20% of them non-productive. Study-level results and caveats: A later analysis reported that several top co-occurrence clusters appeared linked to parvovirus B19, influenza, CMV and Epstein-Barr virus. Because counts were too low, about 15 rarely observed V segments, including chromosome 9 orphons, were left out of the earlier analysis of 500 to 750 of the donors. CMV serostatus was the only immune exposure information available for the cohort. When HLA alleles, especially DR and DQ, strongly co-occurred, attributing TCR associations to individual alleles was difficult. In a later analysis, TCR association rates were found to vary across HLA loci, with the most associated TCRs seen for DRB1 alleles and the fewest for HLA-C alleles. While some public TCRs were present in many individuals, most TCR sequences turned up only very rarely across donors. Presence/absence analyses assumed roughly uniform sequencing depth across donors, an assumption that may not hold. The authors suggested that the approach could potentially be extended to other disease states and immunological phenotypes. Because HLA typing was missing for some donors at each locus, association tests included only the typed subset. V-gene and J-gene trimming of TCR beta chains was associated with a missense DCLRE1C variant in a later genetic analysis, and the association was replicated in an independent cohort. The study gave a list of under 200 TCR beta chains associated with cytomegalovirus. Because the 87-base-pair reads could not distinguish some IMGT-functional V segments, including TRBV6-2 and TRBV6-3, those segments were excluded. A further reported finding was that TCR beta sequences accurately predicted the HLA-A and HLA-B alleles for most subjects in the first cohort. A later analysis associated around 16,000 TCR beta sequences with specific HLA alleles at a false discovery rate of 0.05. A later analysis found that HLA-associated TCR beta chains were more clonally expanded and had lower generation probabilities than equally common non-associated chains. In vitro tests confirmed that a few of the cytomegalovirus-associated TCR beta chains recognize cytomegalovirus antigens. In an earlier analysis of about 550 of the donors, most TCR beta V segments were observed in productive rearrangements about 87% or about 30% of the time, broadly matching IMGT annotations. A later genetic analysis reported fewer N-insertions in productive TCRs among donors in an Asian-associated ancestry cluster than the roughly 620-donor mean. Only TCR beta chains were sequenced in this cohort, and the absence of alpha or paired-chain data limited detectable features. Linkage disequilibrium might explain the correlated functional status among segregating V segments, but an unknown experimental factor could not be ruled out. A cluster of highly shared sequence variants was judged likely to represent a technical artifact of the sequencing pipeline. Most CMV-associated TCR beta chains appeared to be HLA-restricted in a later analysis, and the HLA associations seemed to be driven largely by CMV exposure. In both the original and validation cohorts, the classifier was reported to diagnose cytomegalovirus status with high specificity and sensitivity.

The cohort was made up of about 670 healthy bone marrow donors. Cohort members were all nominally healthy when sampled, although unrecorded immune exposures were likely present. The donor tested CMV seropositive, placing the donor among the roughly 300 seropositive members of the cohort. A peripheral blood sample was collected from each donor, and TCR beta sequencing was performed on peripheral blood mononuclear cells. The Qiagen DNeasy Blood Extraction Kit was used to extract genomic DNA from the blood cell samples. Library preparation was by the immunoSEQ multiplex PCR assay. The multiplex PCR relied on a mix of 60 forward primers for TCR Vbeta segments and 13 reverse primers for TCR Jbeta segments. Amplification of the CDR3 region of rearranged TCR beta genes was performed with a multiplex PCR assay on genomic DNA. The amplified TCR beta libraries were sequenced on the Illumina HiSeq System as 87-base-pair reads. The source study handled its data this way. A later analysis counted about 80 million unique TCR beta chains across the approximately 700 repertoires, and roughly 9.9 million of these chains were shared by at least two donors. To remove PCR and sequencing errors, raw reads were error-corrected and collapsed into unique sequences using a nearest-neighbor algorithm that merged closely related sequences. V, D and J gene segments were assigned by aligning CDR3 sequences to IMGT reference sequences. For a sequence to be retained, at least a six-nucleotide match to both a V gene segment and a J gene segment was required. Rearrangements were called productive when the CDR3 lacked stop codons and stayed in frame with V and J; all others were non-productive. Following IMGT convention, CDR3 was defined as the stretch from the second conserved V-encoded cysteine to the conserved J-encoded phenylalanine. The earlier analysis of more than 450 of the donors excluded sequences that lacked an unambiguous match to a single V gene segment. In an earlier analysis of some 590 of the donors, V segments were called functional above 56.7% productive rearrangements and were called segregating when the between-donor standard deviation exceeded 5%. A statistical classification framework was built to diagnose cytomegalovirus status from the catalog of TCR beta chain sequences. V and J gene assignment, in a later analysis, came from comparing TCR nucleotide sequences with IMGT/GENE-DB human TR gene sequences. Using the TCRdist pipeline, a later analysis assigned CDR3 sequences along with most-parsimonious VDJ recombination scenarios. In a later analysis, each TCR beta chain was defined by its CDR3 amino acid sequence together with its V-gene family, and reads lacking a unique V-gene family were excluded. To address suspected cross-contamination and a sequencing artifact, a later analysis removed some 620 highly shared, low-generation-probability nucleotide sequences. In a later analysis, a clonal expansion index for each public chain was calculated from normalized within-repertoire ranks of inferred template counts. Generation probabilities in a later analysis came from a VDJ recombination model fitted to out-of-frame rearrangements, and those results were checked against IGoR. A later analysis scored TCR-TCR, TCR-HLA and TCR-CMV co-occurrence with hypergeometric tests, applying a repertoire-size bias correction to TCR pairs. A later analysis estimated false discovery rates by permuting HLA or CMV assignments 20 times. In a later analysis, co-occurring TCRs were grouped using DBSCAN, and TCRdist sequence similarity was added for clustering within HLA-allele-positive subsets. Co-occurrence clustering excluded repertoires with fewer than 30,000 or more than 120,000 public chains, plus five with anomalous nucleotide sharing. The table comes from immuneACCESS by way of TCRdb, which keeps in-frame sequences with V and J called. Part of the clones is missing from these tables; in studies checked, under half for an unresolved V gene and the rest for unknown reasons. Clone size and the V and J calls come from that table; the DNA yielded D and trimming. This sample gives 89,000 or so clones in total; almost 85% of them show up just once. The ten top clones hold roughly 5.9% of the sample.

The clonotype was recovered from a woman between 18 and 29 years old in good health and CMV-seropositive. The specimen sequenced was PBMCs. The rearranged chain carries TRBV6-5 and TRBJ1-1, with the identity of the D gene unclear. The CDR3 protein sequence reads: CASSYTGANTEAFF. The DNA reads as follows: TGTGCCAGCAGTTACACGGGAGCGAACACTGAAGCTTTCTTT.